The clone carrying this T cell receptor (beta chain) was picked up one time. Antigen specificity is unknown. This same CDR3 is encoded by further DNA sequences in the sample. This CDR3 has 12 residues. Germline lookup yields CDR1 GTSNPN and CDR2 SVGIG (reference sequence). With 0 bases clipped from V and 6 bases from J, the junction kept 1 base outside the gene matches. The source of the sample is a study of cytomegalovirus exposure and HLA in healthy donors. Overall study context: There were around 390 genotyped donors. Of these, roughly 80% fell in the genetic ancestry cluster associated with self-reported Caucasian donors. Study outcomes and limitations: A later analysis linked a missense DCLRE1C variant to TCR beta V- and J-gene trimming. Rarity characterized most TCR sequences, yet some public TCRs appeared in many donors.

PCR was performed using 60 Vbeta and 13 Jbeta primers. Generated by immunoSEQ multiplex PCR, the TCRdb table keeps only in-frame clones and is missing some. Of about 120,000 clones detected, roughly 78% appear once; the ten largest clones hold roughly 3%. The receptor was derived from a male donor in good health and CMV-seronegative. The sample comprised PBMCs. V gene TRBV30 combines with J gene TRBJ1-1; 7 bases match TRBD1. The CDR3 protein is CAWSVTGAEAFF. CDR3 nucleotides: TGTGCCTGGAGTGTAACAGGGGCTGAAGCTTTCTTT.